This note documents a single TCR beta chain sequence. Antigen unknown. UMIs and a universal primer site were added when TCR cDNA was made by 5'RACE template switching. TCRdb fed the 5' RACE reads into MiXCR, producing one record per CDR3 protein. The data contain hundreds of thousands of distinct CDR3 sequences, around 19% of them singletons. This record belongs to a study of T cells after yellow fever vaccination. The overall study: Fractions low in cell number were prepared with SMART-Seq v4 Ultra Low Input. General study points: Peaking on day 5 versus 15, the secondary response was faster but weaker. Detected again after the booster were most primary-vaccination clones, at approximately 95% CD4 and 88% CD8.

Germline CDR1 and CDR2: GTSNPN and SVGIG (reference sequence). V was shortened by 3 bases and J by 7 bases, with 15 bases between the two germline ends. This CDR3 contains 14 residues. This clonotype was obtained from a young man who received the YFV17D yellow fever vaccine. This specimen consisted of PBMCs, obtained before the yellow fever booster vaccination. The V gene is TRBV30, the J gene TRBJ1-4; D is uncertain. The CDR3 DNA follows: TGTGCCTGGAGCCCTAGTCAGGTCGCTGAAAAACTGTTTTTT. It translates to CAWSPSQVAEKLFF.